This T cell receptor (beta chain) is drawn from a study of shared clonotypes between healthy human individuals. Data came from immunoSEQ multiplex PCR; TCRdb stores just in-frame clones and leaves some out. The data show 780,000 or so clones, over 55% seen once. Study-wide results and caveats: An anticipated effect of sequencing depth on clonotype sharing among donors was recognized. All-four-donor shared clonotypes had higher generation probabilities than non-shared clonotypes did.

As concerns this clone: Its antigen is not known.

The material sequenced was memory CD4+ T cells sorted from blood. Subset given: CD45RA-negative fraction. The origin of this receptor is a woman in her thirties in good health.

The CDR3 spells CASSFERYSYNEQFF. The CDR3 DNA is TGTGCCAGCAGCTTCGAGCGGTACTCCTACAATGAGCAGTTCTTC. V gene TRBV7-2 combines with J gene TRBJ2-1, with D perhaps matching TRBD2 (5 bases). Trimming left V 3 bases short and J 0 bases short, with 9 bases between. The CDR3 length is 15 residues. CDR1 is SGHTA, CDR2 FQGNSA, per germline. Complete variable domain (other parts from reference TRBV7-2 and TRBJ2-1): GAGVSQSPSNKVTEKGKDVELRCDPISGHTALYWYRQSLGQGLEFLIYFQGNSAPDKSGLPSDRFSAERTGGSVSTLTIQRTQQEDSAVYLCASSFERYSYNEQFFGPGTRLTVL.